This T cell receptor (beta chain) was sequenced during a study of T-cell memory formation after mild COVID-19. Study findings and constraints: Pre-infection memory harbored some responding clones, suggesting cross-reactive memory joined. CD4/CD8 balance characterized clones contracting day 15 to 85, and CD4+ skew characterized later expanders.

TCR alpha and TCR beta cDNA libraries with sample barcodes and UMIs came from 5'RACE using constant-segment primers. TCRdb used MiXCR to reprocess the 5' RACE reads, holding one entry per CDR3 protein. The repertoire holds around 130,000 distinct CDR3 sequences, with roughly 6% as singletons. The V end lost 1 base, the J end lost 2 bases, and 6 bases lay between the germline ends. This CDR3 spans 13 amino acids. Germline V gives CDR1 KGHSH, CDR2 LQKENI. In this sample, this clonotype turned up a few times. Its antigen is not identified. The chain links TRBV18 to TRBJ2-7; perhaps TRBD1 as D (5 bases). Material: PBMCs or a T cell subset sorted from them (not recorded which). The clonotype comes from an adult woman who had mild COVID-19 (a few samples of this study predate the infection). Cell type and time point are not known. The CDR3: CASSPLGPYEQYF. CDR3 DNA: TGTGCCAGCTCACCACTGGGGCCCTACGAGCAGTACTTC.